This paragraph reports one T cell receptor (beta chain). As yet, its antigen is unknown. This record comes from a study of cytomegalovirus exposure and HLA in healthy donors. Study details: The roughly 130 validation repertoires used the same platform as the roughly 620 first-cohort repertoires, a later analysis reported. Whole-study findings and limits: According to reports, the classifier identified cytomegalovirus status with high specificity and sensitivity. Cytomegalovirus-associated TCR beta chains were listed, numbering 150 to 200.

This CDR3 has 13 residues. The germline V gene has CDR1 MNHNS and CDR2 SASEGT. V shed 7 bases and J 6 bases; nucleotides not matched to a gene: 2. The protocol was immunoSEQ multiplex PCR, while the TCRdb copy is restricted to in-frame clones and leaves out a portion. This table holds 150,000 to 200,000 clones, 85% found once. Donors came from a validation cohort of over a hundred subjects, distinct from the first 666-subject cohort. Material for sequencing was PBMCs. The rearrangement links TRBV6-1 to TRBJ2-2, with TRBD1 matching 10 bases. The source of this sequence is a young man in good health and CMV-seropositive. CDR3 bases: TGTGCCAGCACCGGACAGGGGGCCGGGGAGCTGTTTTTT. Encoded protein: CASTGQGAGELFF.